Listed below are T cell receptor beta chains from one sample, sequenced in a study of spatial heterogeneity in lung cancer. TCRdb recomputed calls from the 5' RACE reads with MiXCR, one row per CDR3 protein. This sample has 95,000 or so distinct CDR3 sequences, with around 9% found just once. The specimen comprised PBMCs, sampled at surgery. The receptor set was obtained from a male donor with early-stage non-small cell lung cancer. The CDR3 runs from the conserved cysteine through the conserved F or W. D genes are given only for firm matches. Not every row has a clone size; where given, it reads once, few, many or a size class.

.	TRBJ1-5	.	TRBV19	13	CASSVQWSQPQHF	TGTGCCAGTAGCGTACAGTGGTCGCAGCCCCAGCATTTT
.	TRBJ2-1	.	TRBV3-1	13	CASSQDLASKVFF	TGTGCCAGCAGCCAAGATCTTGCCTCCAAGGTGTTCTTC
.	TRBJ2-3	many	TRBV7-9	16	CASSVSAGPGADTQYF	TGTGCCAGCAGCGTCTCCGCCGGGCCAGGGGCAGATACGCAGTATTTT
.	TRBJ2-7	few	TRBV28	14	CASTSPRGSNEQYF	TGTGCCAGCACTTCACCCAGGGGAAGTAACGAGCAGTACTTC
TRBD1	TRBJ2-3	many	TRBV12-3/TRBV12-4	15	CASSPGQGGTDTQYF	TGTGCCAGCAGCCCTGGACAGGGAGGCACAGATACGCAGTATTTT
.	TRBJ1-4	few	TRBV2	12	CASTTGTGKLFF	TGTGCCAGCACTACAGGGACCGGAAAACTGTTTTTT
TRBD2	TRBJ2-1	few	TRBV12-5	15	CASGRQRGADNEQFF	TGTGCTAGTGGCCGCCAGCGGGGGGCCGACAATGAGCAGTTCTTC
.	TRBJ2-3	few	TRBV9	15	CASSSLGGSTDTQYF	TGTGCCAGCAGCTCTTTAGGCGGTAGCACAGATACGCAGTATTTT
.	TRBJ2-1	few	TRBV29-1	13	CSVDSDSYNEQFF	TGCAGCGTTGATAGCGACTCCTACAATGAGCAGTTCTTC
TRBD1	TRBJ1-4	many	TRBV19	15	CASTNPTGASEKLFF	TGTGCCAGTACCAACCCGACAGGGGCCTCTGAAAAACTGTTTTTT
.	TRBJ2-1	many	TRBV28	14	CASSLGGGRNEQFF	TGTGCCAGCTCCCTGGGGGGGGGCCGCAATGAGCAGTTCTTC
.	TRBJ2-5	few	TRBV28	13	CASSPRAQETQYF	TGTGCCAGCAGCCCCCGGGCCCAAGAGACCCAGTACTTC
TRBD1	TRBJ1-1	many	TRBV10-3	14	CAIGDRTANTEAFF	TGTGCCATCGGGGACAGAACGGCCAACACTGAAGCTTTCTTT
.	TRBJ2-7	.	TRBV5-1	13	CASSLGSAYEQYF	TGCGCCAGCAGCCTGGGTTCAGCCTACGAGCAGTACTTC
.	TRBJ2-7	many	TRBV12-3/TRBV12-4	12	CASSQGLATRYF	TGTGCCAGCAGCCAAGGACTGGCGACACGGTACTTC
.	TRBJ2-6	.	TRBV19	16	CASSRDTSSGANVLTF	TGTGCCAGTAGCCGGGACACGAGCTCTGGGGCCAACGTCCTGACTTTC
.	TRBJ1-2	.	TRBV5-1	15	CASSIVEGRNYGYTF	TGCGCCAGCAGCATAGTCGAGGGGAGGAACTATGGCTACACCTTC
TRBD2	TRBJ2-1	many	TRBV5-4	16	CASSSGTSGPYNEQFF	TGTGCCAGCAGCTCGGGGACTAGCGGGCCCTACAATGAGCAGTTCTTC
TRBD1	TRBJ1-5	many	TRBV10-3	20	CAISEGTGSNLRYPNQPQHF	TGTGCCATCAGTGAGGGGACAGGGTCAAACCTTCGTTATCCCAATCAGCCCCAGCATTTT
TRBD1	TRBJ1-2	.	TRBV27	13	CASSLQGGYGYTF	TGTGCCAGCAGTTTACAGGGGGGCTATGGCTACACCTTC
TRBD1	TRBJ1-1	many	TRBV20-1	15	CSARANRGMNTEAFF	TGCAGTGCTAGAGCGAACAGGGGCATGAACACTGAAGCTTTCTTT
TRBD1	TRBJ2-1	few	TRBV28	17	CASSDLLGQGPYNEQFF	TGTGCCAGCAGTGATCTACTCGGACAGGGACCCTACAATGAGCAGTTCTTC
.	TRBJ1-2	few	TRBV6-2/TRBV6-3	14	CASSYLGGNYGYTF	TGTGCCAGCAGTTACCTAGGCGGGAACTATGGCTACACCTTC
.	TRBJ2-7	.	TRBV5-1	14	CASSISQGSDEQYF	TGCGCCAGCAGCATCAGCCAGGGGTCTGACGAGCAGTACTTC
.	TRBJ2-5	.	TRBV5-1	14	CASSLAQGTKTQYF	TGCGCCAGCAGCCTGGCGCAGGGCACGAAGACCCAGTACTTC
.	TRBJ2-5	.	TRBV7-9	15	CASSLVDFHQETQYF	TGTGCCAGCAGCTTAGTCGACTTCCATCAGGAGACCCAGTACTTC
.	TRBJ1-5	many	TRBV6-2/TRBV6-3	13	CASSPSPDQPQHF	TGTGCCAGCAGTCCCTCTCCTGATCAGCCCCAGCATTTT
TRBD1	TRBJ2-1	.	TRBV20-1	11	CSARIGGVEFF	TGCAGTGCTAGAATAGGGGGCGTCGAGTTCTTC
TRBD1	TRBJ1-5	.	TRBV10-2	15	CASSELTGGNQPQHF	TGCGCCAGCAGTGAGTTGACAGGGGGCAATCAGCCCCAGCATTTT
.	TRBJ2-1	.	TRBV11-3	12	CASSLDGDEQFF	TGTGCCAGCAGCTTAGATGGTGATGAGCAGTTCTTC
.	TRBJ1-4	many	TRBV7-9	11	CASSLEGKLFF	TGTGCCAGCAGCTTAGAGGGGAAACTGTTTTTT
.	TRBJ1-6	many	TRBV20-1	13	CSAASGGDSPLHF	TGCAGTGCCGCATCGGGGGGCGATTCACCCCTCCACTTT
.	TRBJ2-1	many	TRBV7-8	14	CASSLHLTYNEQFF	TGTGCCAGCAGCCTACACCTGACCTACAATGAGCAGTTCTTC
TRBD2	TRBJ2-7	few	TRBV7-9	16	CASSLFVQRGSYEQYF	TGTGCCAGCAGCTTATTCGTCCAGCGGGGGAGCTACGAGCAGTACTTC
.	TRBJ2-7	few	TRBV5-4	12	CASSRTDYEQYF	TGTGCCAGCAGCCGGACAGACTACGAGCAGTACTTC